These T cell receptor beta chains were read from a single sample in a study of Graves' ophthalmopathy and Graves' hyperthyroidism. MiXCR, applied by TCRdb to the multiplex PCR reads, yields one record per CDR3 protein. The sample consists of about 620,000 distinct CDR3 sequences, 22% of them appearing once. Sequencing was performed on peripheral blood. These receptors originate from a woman between 18 and 29 years old with stable Graves' hyperthyroidism. Some clones in this sample may be carry-over from other donors' samples. The CDR3 runs from the conserved cysteine through the conserved F or W.

j_call v_call cdr3_aa
TRBJ1-1 TRBV30 CAWSTGPIGAFF
TRBJ1-3 TRBV28 CASSLVGASSGNTIYF
TRBJ2-7 TRBV11-2 CASSEPGRGASYEQYF
TRBJ2-5 TRBV27 CASSFASTRDETQYF
TRBJ1-2 TRBV12-3/TRBV12-4 CASGPLGGGVRYGYTF
TRBJ2-2 TRBV6-5 CASSYSGGASSGELFF
TRBJ1-5 TRBV5-1 CASSLEGVRNQPQHF
TRBJ1-2 TRBV5-6 CASSRGQGTARGYTF
TRBJ2-7 TRBV6-1 CASSELRGQGNYEQYF
TRBJ2-7 TRBV6-2/TRBV6-3 CASSPLAGDEQYF
TRBJ2-2 TRBV5-1 CASSFVNTGELFF
TRBJ2-7 TRBV7-3 CASSFGRGYNEQYF
TRBJ2-6 TRBV6-5 CASSYSRGIAGANVLTF
TRBJ2-7 TRBV6-1 CASSAEPSRQPYEQYF
TRBJ2-5 TRBV15 CATSRDLGETQYF
TRBJ1-6 TRBV10-3 CATKTGQGNSPLHF
TRBJ1-2 TRBV25-1 CASSERTTYGYTF
TRBJ2-5 TRBV2 CASRGQVLKTQYF
TRBJ1-1 TRBV12-3/TRBV12-4 CASTTTGRKNTEAFF
TRBJ2-7 TRBV28 CASSSSGGGGYEQYF
TRBJ1-5 TRBV28 CAATGGNQPQHF
TRBJ1-1 TRBV6-1 CASSDPGYNTEAFF
TRBJ2-5 TRBV20-1 CSASGTGSPETQYF
TRBJ2-2 TRBV4-1 CASSLREGYTGELFF
TRBJ1-1 TRBV29-1 CSVGQKLNTEAFF
TRBJ1-3 TRBV6-1 CASSEVLGRSSGNTIYF
TRBJ1-5 TRBV6-1 CASSPQGQPSQPQHF
TRBJ2-5 TRBV13 CASSRLTTGPQETQYF
TRBJ2-7 TRBV7-9 CASSFIRDGSYEQYF
TRBJ1-1 TRBV20-1 CSARVPGNTEAFF
TRBJ1-1 TRBV19 CASSILGGGTEAFF
TRBJ2-7 TRBV30 CAWSQTGTGGRREQYF
TRBJ2-5 TRBV6-1 CASRLQGRETQYF
TRBJ2-5 TRBV15 CATSRATATVGETQYF
TRBJ1-5 TRBV6-1 CASSGSSNQPQHF
TRBJ1-6 TRBV9 CASSVGAGATASPLHF
TRBJ1-1 TRBV13 CASTRQLNTEAFF
TRBJ2-7 TRBV6-2/TRBV6-3 CASSYRRQGSPYEQYF
TRBJ1-1 TRBV28 CASTKLNLQSTEAFF
TRBJ2-2 TRBV20-1 CSARDIRGGANTGELFF
TRBJ2-2 TRBV12-3/TRBV12-4 CASSPQGNTGELFF
TRBJ2-2 TRBV20-1 CSARGLSGNTGKLFF
TRBJ2-7 TRBV20-1 CSASFSGDSYEQYF
TRBJ2-6 TRBV20-1 CSASGQGVLRANVLTF
TRBJ1-2 TRBV6-5 CASQNRGGYYGYTF
TRBJ1-5 TRBV6-2/TRBV6-3 CASSYSTGGYQPQHF
TRBJ2-7 TRBV15 CATHATGFGSYEQYF
TRBJ2-5 TRBV5-4 CASNREPSGTQYF
TRBJ1-2 TRBV6-1 CASSTGTGANYGYTF
TRBJ2-7 TRBV15 CATSDGDRGIYEQYF
TRBJ2-4 TRBV11-2 CASSPTGNIQYF
TRBJ2-2 TRBV4-1 CASTPRTSGGVTGELFF
TRBJ1-1 TRBV6-1 CASSSRGGAFF
TRBJ1-2 TRBV28 CASSSSGTNELNYGYTF
TRBJ1-2 TRBV14 CASSQMTGWAYGYTF
TRBJ2-2 TRBV6-5 CASSYLTSGTGELFF